This TCR beta chain was identified in a study of OX40 agonist ivuxolimab in advanced cancers. Turning to the study itself: One patient with hepatocellular carcinoma and two with cutaneous melanoma, three in all, had partial responses.

V lost 2 bases to trimming and J lost 0 bases, with 2 bases between them. The CDR3 totals 12 residues. CDR1 is MNHEY and CDR2 is SVGAGI in the germline V gene. Findings of the study overall: Mean expanded clone counts were higher in CD8+ than CD4+ T cells. Patients with a partial response at 0.1-3.0 mg/kg had among the lowest clonal expansion.

Generated by immunoSEQ multiplex PCR, the TCRdb table keeps only in-frame clones and is missing some. The sample has 50,000 to 55,000 clones, roughly 88% seen once. Notes on this clone: Its antigen is still unknown.

The rearrangement joins TRBV6-5 to TRBJ2-7; D call uncertain. The sequence came from an adult with an advanced solid tumor such as melanoma, head and neck, liver or kidney cancer. Sample: CD4+ or CD8+ T cells sorted from blood, taken in a trial of the OX40 agonist ivuxolimab. The CDR3 DNA reads TGTGCCAGCAGTTACAACTCCTACGAGCAGTACTTC. Translated: CASSYNSYEQYF.